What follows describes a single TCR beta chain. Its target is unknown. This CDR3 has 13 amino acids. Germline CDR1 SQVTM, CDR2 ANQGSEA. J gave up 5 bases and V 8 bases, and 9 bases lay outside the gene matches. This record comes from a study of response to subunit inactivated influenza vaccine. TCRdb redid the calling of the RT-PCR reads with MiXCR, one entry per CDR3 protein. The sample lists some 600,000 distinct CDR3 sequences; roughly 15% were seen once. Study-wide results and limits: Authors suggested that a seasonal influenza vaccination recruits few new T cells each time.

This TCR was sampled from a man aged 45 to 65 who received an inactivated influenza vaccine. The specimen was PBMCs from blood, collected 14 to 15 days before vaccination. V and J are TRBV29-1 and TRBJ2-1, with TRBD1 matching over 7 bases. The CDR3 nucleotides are TGCAGCACCTCGGACAGGTTCAACAATGAGCAGTTCTTC. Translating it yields CSTSDRFNNEQFF.